This T cell receptor beta chain was documented in a study of shared clonotypes between healthy human individuals. Study-level background: The composition of the donors was a couple of women and a few men aged 18 to 49. Study conclusions and caveats: Naive subsets generally exceeded memory subsets in estimated richness. Collection of samples was limited to blood; tissue repertoires likely differ.

In regard to this clone: Its antigen is undetermined.

Trimming stripped 2 bases from V and 5 bases from J, with 10 bases between. The germline CDR1 and CDR2 sequences are SGHTA and FQGTGA. The CDR3 contains 14 residues. As defined, naive CD8 cells were CD45RO-negative and positively selected for CCR7, with terminally differentiated effector memory CD45RA+ cells excluded. Nashville, Tennessee was home to all donors, who were Caucasian adults. Profiled with immunoSEQ multiplex PCR; TCRdb holds only in-frame clones, not every one. The sample consists of about 580,000 clones, 98% of them appearing once. V usage is TRBV7-3 and J usage is TRBJ2-1; D ambiguous. The specimen sequenced was naive CD8+ T cells sorted from blood. The TCR sequence derives from a young man in good health. CDR3 in DNA: TGTGCCAGCAGCTTAGCCGGGCATAACAATGAGCAGTTCTTC. Encoded protein: CASSLAGHNNEQFF.